This T cell receptor beta chain appears in the sequencing data of a study of PD-L1 blockade in urothelial cancer. In the study overall: Samples of blood were analyzed 3 weeks (second dose) and 6 weeks after treatment start.

Trimming left V 6 bases short and J 10 bases short, with 13 bases between. CDR1 is PRHDT and CDR2 is FYEKMQ in the germline V gene (reference sequence). CDR3 length: 13 residues. Method: immunoSEQ multiplex PCR; TCRdb's copy keeps in-frame clones and lacks some. Among about 82,000 clones, more than 75% were seen once, and the ten largest hold more than 8%. The chain has TRBV13 and TRBJ1-6, with D possibly matching TRBD1 (6 bases). The sample here was PBMCs, taken around atezolizumab (anti-PD-L1) treatment. This clonotype was obtained from a man in his sixties or seventies with urothelial cancer. CDR3 in amino acids: CASRDTGKSPLHF. The CDR3 DNA reads TGTGCCAGCAGGGATACAGGGAAATCACCCCTCCACTTT.